The 30 T cell receptor beta chains listed next were all sequenced from one sample in a study of T-cell memory formation after mild COVID-19. TCRdb passed the 5' RACE reads through MiXCR, listing each CDR3 protein once. The sample includes about 12,000 distinct CDR3 sequences, roughly 14% of them seen just once. Source material: PBMCs or a T cell subset sorted from them (not recorded which). These receptor sequences come from a man between 18 and 35 years old who had mild COVID-19 (a few samples of this study predate the infection). Cell type and time point are not known.

The chain is built from TRBV28 and TRBJ1-2, with 9 bases identical to TRBD1. The ends lost 4 bases at V and 2 bases at J; junction bases unmatched: 11. CDR3 length: 17 amino acids. Germline V CDR1 and CDR2: MDHEN, SYDVKM. The chain's CDR3 is CASSSSRQGVSNYGYTF. The CDR3 nucleotides read TGTGCCAGCAGTTCCAGCCGACAGGGGGTTTCGAACTATGGCTACACCTTC.

This clonotype has a count of ten or more. The V gene is TRBV6-5, the J gene TRBJ2-5, with D unclear. This CDR3 has 12 amino acids. Trimming left V 2 bases short and J 4 bases short, with 5 bases between. Per germline, CDR1 MNHEY and CDR2 SVGAGI. The CDR3 sequence is CASSYPGETQYF. The CDR3, as DNA: TGTGCCAGCAGTTACCCAGGAGAGACCCAGTACTTC.

This clonotype was detected many times. This chain links TRBV6-2 or TRBV6-3 with TRBJ2-1; D unclear. Germline V gene lookup returns CDR1 MNHEY and CDR2 SVGEGT. The CDR3 is 16 residues long. Trimming left V 6 bases short and J 5 bases short, with 20 bases between. The CDR3 sequence is CASRTVEIGTNNEQFF. The DNA of the CDR3 is TGTGCCAGCAGGACCGTGGAGATCGGAACCAACAATGAGCAGTTCTTC.

This clonotype has a count of ten or more. The chain combines TRBV12-3 or TRBV12-4 with TRBJ2-2; D call uncertain. There are 14 residues in the CDR3. The V end was cut by 0 bases, the J end by 4 bases, with 6 bases between. The CDR3 protein is CASSLAGLTGELFF. CDR3 nucleotide sequence: TGTGCCAGCAGTTTAGCAGGGCTCACCGGGGAGCTGTTTTTT.

This clonotype showed up many times. This rearrangement joins TRBV4-1 to TRBJ1-4; D unclear. Germline V gene sequence: CDR1 MGHRA, CDR2 YSYEKL. The CDR3 has 14 amino acids. Trimming removed 3 bases from V and 8 bases from J, with 13 bases in between. CDR3 DNA sequence: TGCGCCAGCAGCCAGGTCCGGGCGGAGGAAAAACTGTTTTTT. Its translation: CASSQVRAEEKLFF.

This clonotype was found a few times. V usage is TRBV15 and J usage is TRBJ2-3, with D possibly TRBD2 on 6 matching bases. V was shortened by 0 bases and J by 0 bases, with 16 bases between the two germline ends. Germline-derived CDR1 and CDR2 are LNHNV and YYDKDF (reference sequence). CDR3 length: 18 amino acids. The CDR3 sequence: CATSRDLWAGSSTDTQYF. CDR3 sequence (DNA): TGTGCCACCAGCAGAGATCTATGGGCGGGGTCTAGCACAGATACGCAGTATTTT.

This clonotype has just one count. J is TRBJ2-6 and V is TRBV12-3 or TRBV12-4; the match to TRBD1 covers 10 bases. The CDR3 spans 17 residues. The ends lost 6 bases at V and 2 bases at J; junction bases unmatched: 7. CDR3 DNA sequence: TGTGCCAGCAGCGCCGGGACAGGGGTACCTGGGGCCAACGTCCTGACTTTC. Translation: CASSAGTGVPGANVLTF.

The gene calls are TRBV7-9 and TRBJ2-7; D remains ambiguous. CDR1 is SEHNR and CDR2 is FQNEAQ in the germline V gene (reference sequence). The CDR3 runs to 14 residues. V was cut by 5 bases and J by 3 bases, with 14 bases left in between. The CDR3 region has the DNA TGTGCCAGCAGCAACCCGGACGGGCACTACGAGCAGTACGTC. As protein: CASSNPDGHYEQYV.

This clonotype was recorded a few times. The chain uses TRBV10-2 and TRBJ1-5; D possibly corresponds to TRBD1 (6 bases). The germline V gene encodes CDR1 WSHSY and CDR2 SAAADI. V was clipped by 6 bases and J by 9 bases, with 18 bases between them. The CDR3 extends over 14 amino acids. Here the CDR3 reads CASRRGTEVTPQHF. The CDR3 DNA follows: TGCGCCAGCAGGAGGGGGACGGAGGTAACGCCCCAGCATTTT.

This clonotype was detected only once. The chain recombines TRBV7-9 with TRBJ2-6; 10 bases are shared with TRBD1. Per germline, CDR1 SEHNR and CDR2 FQNEAQ (reference sequence). After removal of 5 bases from V and 1 base from J, the junction contained 2 bases not matched to a gene. The CDR3 loop spans 16 amino acids. The CDR3 coding sequence is TGTGCCAGCAGCCGGACAGGGGGATCTGGGGCCAACGTCCTGACTTTC. As protein: CASSRTGGSGANVLTF.

This clonotype has ten or more counts. This chain joins TRBV7-9 and TRBJ1-2; 9 positions agree with TRBD1. The CDR3 consists of 14 residues. The V gene end was trimmed by 5 bases and the J gene end by 6 bases; junction bases not matched to a gene: 7. Germline V gene lookup returns CDR1 SEHNR and CDR2 FQNEAQ (reference sequence). The CDR3 DNA is TGTGCCAGCAGCGCGGGACAGGGATTGGATGGCTACACCTTC. Protein: CASSAGQGLDGYTF.

The rearrangement uses TRBV6-4 and TRBJ2-3, with TRBD2 matching over 10 bases. The CDR3 length is 15 residues. The ends lost 3 bases at V and 3 bases at J; junction bases unmatched: 3. The germline V gene has CDR1 MRHNA and CDR2 SNTAGT. CDR3 protein: CASSDEAGGTDTQYF. DNA of the CDR3: TGTGCCAGCAGTGATGAAGCGGGGGGGACAGATACGCAGTATTTT.

Ten or more counts support this clonotype. The chain joins TRBV27 to TRBJ1-6, with 9 bases fitting TRBD1. Germline CDR1 reads MNHEY; CDR2 reads SMNVEV (reference sequence). The CDR3 extends over 15 amino acids. Trimming cost V 5 bases and J 8 bases; bases outside gene matches: 7. The CDR3 DNA reads TGTGCCAGCAGTACCCGGGACAGGGTGGATTCACCCCTCCACTTT. Translated: CASSTRDRVDSPLHF.

This sequence joins TRBV2 and TRBJ2-2, with 8 bases matching TRBD2. V was pared by 6 bases and J by 2 bases, with 5 bases of the junction left unmatched. This CDR3 comprises 15 residues. Germline V gene data show CDR1 as SNHLY and CDR2 as FYNNEI. This CDR3 reads CASSPTSGNTGELFF. For the CDR3, the DNA is TGTGCCAGCAGCCCAACTAGCGGCAACACCGGGGAGCTGTTTTTT. Drawing the rest from reference TRBV2 and TRBJ2-2, the complete variable domain is EPEVTQTPSHQVTQMGQEVILRCVPISNHLYFYWYRQILGQKVEFLVSFYNNEISEKSEIFDDQFSVERPDGSNFTLKIRSTKLEDSAMYFCASSPTSGNTGELFFGEGSRLTVL.

Ten or more counts support this clonotype. The genes are TRBV10-3 and TRBJ2-1; 10 positions agree with TRBD1. V lost 6 bases and J lost 6; bases outside the gene matches: 5. This CDR3 is 14 amino acids long. Germline CDR1 ENHRY, CDR2 SYGVKD. The DNA of the CDR3 is TGTGCCATCAGAGGGACAGGGGAGCCCAATGAGCAGTTCTTC. Its translation: CAIRGTGEPNEQFF.

This clonotype was counted only a few times. This chain links TRBV30 with TRBJ2-1, with D hard to call. Trimming cost V 4 bases and J 3 bases, with 10 bases left between them. This CDR3 contains 13 residues. Per the germline V gene, CDR1 is GTSNPN and CDR2 is SVGIG (reference sequence). CDR3 DNA: TGTGCCTGGATGGTATGGGGCTACAATGAGCAGTTCTTC. Encoded protein: CAWMVWGYNEQFF.

Ten or more counts support this clonotype. The chain has TRBV5-5 and TRBJ1-5; 12 nucleotides line up with TRBD1. Germline V gene sequence: CDR1 SGHKS, CDR2 YYEKEE (reference sequence). CDR3 length: 15 amino acids. V trimming: 2 bases; J trimming: 5 bases; junction bases outside the gene matches: 2. This CDR3 is CASSFGTGGYQPQHF. The DNA of the CDR3 is TGTGCCAGCAGCTTTGGGACAGGGGGCTATCAGCCCCAGCATTTT.

The CDR3 spells CASSQRVGSTTNEKLFF. The CDR3 nucleotides are TGCGCCAGCAGCCAAAGAGTCGGGAGCACGACTAATGAAAAACTGTTTTTT. V gene TRBV4-1 combines with J gene TRBJ1-4; D is ambiguous. The CDR3 runs 17 residues. V gave up 2 bases and J gave up 2 bases, with 15 bases separating them. Germline lookup yields CDR1 MGHRA and CDR2 YSYEKL.

This clonotype was observed at least ten times. This chain connects TRBV20-1 to TRBJ1-2; no clear D gene. This CDR3 region has 10 residues. The V end lost 6 bases, the J end lost 4 bases, and 6 bases lay between the germline ends. The germline V gene has CDR1 DFQATT and CDR2 SNEGSKA (reference sequence). CDR3 DNA sequence: TGCAGTGCCTTGAGCTATGGCTACACCTTC. Protein: CSALSYGYTF.

In its sample, this clonotype was seen many times. The V gene is TRBV9, the J gene TRBJ2-3; 8 bases match TRBD2. CDR1 SGDLS and CDR2 YYNGEE come from the germline V gene. CDR3 length: 17 amino acids. V dropped 2 bases and J dropped 4; count of bases not matched to a gene: 12. In DNA, the CDR3 is TGTGCCAGCAGCGTGAGTCCTAGCGGGTCCACTGCAGATACGCAGTATTTT. It codes for CASSVSPSGSTADTQYF.

This clonotype was observed a single time. The chain has TRBV4-1 and TRBJ2-1, with 11 bases matching TRBD2. J was trimmed by 2 bases and V by 3 bases; bases with no gene match: 3. This CDR3 has 16 amino acids. CDR1 and CDR2 from the germline V gene are MGHRA and YSYEKL. CDR3 residues: CASSQVLAGAYNEQFF. In DNA, the CDR3 is TGCGCCAGCAGCCAGGTACTAGCGGGGGCCTACAATGAGCAGTTCTTC.

This clonotype came up a few times. J is TRBJ2-5 and V is TRBV12-3 or TRBV12-4; D not certain. With 3 bases removed from V and 7 bases from J, the gap between germline ends came to 6 bases. This CDR3 has 11 amino acids. CDR3 nucleotide sequence: TGTGCCAGCAGTTTTGGGGTGACCCAGTACTTC. This codes for CASSFGVTQYF.

This clonotype was counted ten times or more. The genes are TRBV6-4 and TRBJ2-1, with D unresolved. The CDR3 runs 14 residues. V dropped 1 base and J dropped 7 bases, with 11 bases sitting between them. From germline, CDR1 is MRHNA and CDR2 SNTAGT. The CDR3 loop is CASSDFPAVNEQFF. CDR3 DNA: TGTGCCAGCAGTGACTTCCCCGCCGTAAATGAGCAGTTCTTC.

Ten or more counts support this clonotype. The V call is TRBV6-6, the J call TRBJ2-7; D is tentatively TRBD1 or TRBD2 (6 bases each). There are 16 residues in the CDR3. V lost 4 bases and J lost 5, with 21 bases in between. Per germline, CDR1 MNHNY and CDR2 SVGAGI (reference sequence). CDR3 DNA: TGTGCCAGCAGTTGGGGGGTAGGGGGGTTCGGCAACGAGCAGTACTTC. Translated, it gives CASSWGVGGFGNEQYF.

This clonotype has a count of ten or more. This chain uses TRBV7-6 with TRBJ2-5; TRBD1 might be the D (6 bases). Germline loops: CDR1 SGHVS, CDR2 FNYEAQ. The CDR3 sequence is 18 residues long. Trimming removed 3 bases at V and 5 bases at J, with 25 bases between. CDR3 in DNA: TGTGCCAGCAGCTTTAGGGGGTGGGGTATCGGAGATTCGGAGACCCAGTACTTC. Its protein product is CASSFRGWGIGDSETQYF.

The CDR3 protein is CSVDTGGETQYF. The CDR3 DNA is TGCAGCGTTGATACCGGAGGGGAGACCCAGTACTTC. V is TRBV29-1 and J is TRBJ2-5; maybe TRBD2 (6 bases). The ends were cut back, 3 bases at V and 5 bases at J, with 10 bases in the middle. Germline V gives CDR1 SQVTM, CDR2 ANQGSEA. This CDR3 region has 12 residues.

This clonotype was picked up many times. The CDR3 nucleotides read TGCAGTGCGTCGGGGTCCCCGGACAGGCTTGGAGAGACCCAGTACTTC. Its protein is CSASGSPDRLGETQYF. The J gene is TRBJ2-5, the V gene TRBV20-1; TRBD1 aligns across 7 bases. Germline values: CDR1 DFQATT, CDR2 SNEGSKA (reference sequence). CDR3 length: 16 amino acids. V shed 6 bases, J shed 4 bases, and the junction held 17 bases outside the gene matches.

In this sample, this clonotype turned up many times. J is TRBJ2-1 and V is TRBV9, with D tentatively TRBD1 or TRBD2 (7 bases each). The CDR3 runs 15 residues. The germline gives CDR1 SGDLS, CDR2 YYNGEE. Trimming took 4 bases from V and 4 from J, leaving 15 bases between them. The CDR3 reads CASSPGGVGYNEQFF. The CDR3 bases are TGTGCCAGCAGCCCAGGGGGGGTGGGTTACAATGAGCAGTTCTTC.

This clonotype was observed at least ten times. The gene calls are TRBV7-2 and TRBJ2-2, with 9 bases aligning to TRBD2. The trim removed 4 bases at V and 7 bases at J, leaving 7 bases unmatched. The CDR3 extends over 15 amino acids. Germline values: CDR1 SGHTA, CDR2 FQGNSA. This CDR3 is CASSSWTSVGGELFF. The CDR3, as DNA: TGTGCCAGCAGCTCCTGGACTAGCGTCGGCGGGGAGCTGTTTTTT.

This clonotype has only a few counts. The chain couples TRBV29-1 to TRBJ2-3; 7 nucleotides match TRBD2. Germline values: CDR1 SQVTM, CDR2 ANQGSEA. The CDR3 has 13 residues. V trimming: 3 bases; J trimming: 1 base; junction bases outside the gene matches: 1. As DNA, the CDR3 is TGCAGCGTTGATGGGGGGGGCACAGATACGCAGTATTTT. Translated, it gives CSVDGGGTDTQYF.